This entry features one T cell receptor beta chain sequence. Germline V lookup: CDR1 SGHTA, CDR2 FQGTGA. V lost 1 base and J 2 bases, leaving 14 bases between the germline ends. The CDR3 is 16 residues long. The sample is drawn from a study of T cell responses to AZD1222 COVID-19 vaccine. Measured with immunoSEQ multiplex PCR; TCRdb has only the in-frame clones, and not every one. The table lists 140,000 or so clones, just over 90% of them singletons, with about 1.8% in the top ten. Second-dose schedules of about 4 or about 12 weeks were combined. The chain combines TRBV7-3 with TRBJ2-5; D gene ambiguous. The receptor comes from an adult who received the AZD1222 COVID-19 vaccine. The sequenced sample was peripheral blood, obtained 28 days after the second AZD1222 dose. CDR3 protein: CASSLNPAGSQETQYF. DNA of the CDR3: TGTGCCAGCAGCTTAAACCCCGCAGGATCACAAGAGACCCAGTACTTC.